This T cell receptor beta chain was documented in a study of Ad26.COV2.S vaccination and SARS-CoV-2 variants. Looking at the study overall: Enrollment placed the donor in the COV1001 Ad26.COV2.S trial arm.

TCRdb's table, derived via immunoSEQ multiplex PCR, lists solely in-frame clones and lacks some. The profile covers 510,000 or so clones, with roughly 89% appearing a single time and about 13% taken by the ten largest. Germline CDR1 reads SGHRS; CDR2 reads YFSETQ. Losses at the gene ends were 5 bases for V and 6 bases for J; bases not matched to a gene: 14. CDR3 length: 17 amino acids. Regarding treatment: 15 to 20 received Ad26.COV2.S at low or high dose, single or two shots; 5 received placebo; per-sample allocation not given. The samples date from day 63 after the first vaccine or placebo injection. A word on this clone: What it recognizes is unknown.

Study outcomes and limitations: Reportedly, spike-specific CD8+ and CD4+ T cell responses achieved substantial breadth once vaccination had taken place. Recipients given vaccine exceeded placebo recipients in spike-specific TCR breadth. Non-spike TCR breadth showed similarity between vaccine and placebo recipients.

Sequencing used peripheral blood, obtained in a trial of Ad26.COV2.S vaccine versus placebo. The TCR was taken from a person aged 18-60 years who received the Ad26.COV2.S COVID-19 vaccine or a placebo. V gene TRBV5-1 combines with J gene TRBJ2-2, with 9 nucleotides matching TRBD1. CDR3 region: CASRGRAGTGYAGELFF. The CDR3 bases are TGCGCCAGCAGGGGTCGGGCCGGGACAGGGTACGCCGGGGAGCTGTTTTTT.